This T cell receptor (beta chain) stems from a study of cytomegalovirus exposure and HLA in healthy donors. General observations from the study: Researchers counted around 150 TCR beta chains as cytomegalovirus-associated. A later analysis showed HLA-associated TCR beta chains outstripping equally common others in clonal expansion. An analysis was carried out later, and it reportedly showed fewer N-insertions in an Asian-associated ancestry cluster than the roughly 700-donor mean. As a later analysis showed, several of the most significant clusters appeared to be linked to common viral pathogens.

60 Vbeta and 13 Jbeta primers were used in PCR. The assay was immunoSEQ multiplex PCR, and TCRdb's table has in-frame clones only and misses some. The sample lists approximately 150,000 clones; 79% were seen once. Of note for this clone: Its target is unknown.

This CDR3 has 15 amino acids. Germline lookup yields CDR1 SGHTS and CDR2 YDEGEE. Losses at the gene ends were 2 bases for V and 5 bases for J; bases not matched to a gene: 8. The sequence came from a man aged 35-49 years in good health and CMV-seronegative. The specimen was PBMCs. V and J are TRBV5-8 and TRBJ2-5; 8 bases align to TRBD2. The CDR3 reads CASSFQGLAFETQYF. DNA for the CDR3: TGTGCCAGCAGCTTTCAAGGACTAGCATTCGAGACCCAGTACTTC.